This T cell receptor (beta chain) derives from a study of siplizumab effects on memory and regulatory T cells. Study-wide results and limits: Alloreactive CD4+ clones that could be mapped were on average about 70% Treg-derived with siplizumab, against about 25% in controls.

As regards this clone: Its antigen is undetermined.

The assay was immunoSEQ multiplex PCR, and TCRdb's table has in-frame clones only and misses some. The data contain 100,000 or so clones, approximately 94% of them singletons. The specimen sequenced was non-Treg CD4+ T cells sorted from blood. The TCR originated in a human donor in good health.

The CDR3 protein is CASSMEGNTIYF. The CDR3 nucleotides read TGTGCCAGTAGTATGGAGGGGAACACCATATATTTT. The chain couples TRBV19 to TRBJ1-3, with TRBD1 as a possible D gene (5 bases). The CDR3 has 12 residues. Trimming took 3 bases from V and 7 from J, leaving 7 bases between them. Germline V gene lookup returns CDR1 LNHDA and CDR2 SQIVND (reference sequence).